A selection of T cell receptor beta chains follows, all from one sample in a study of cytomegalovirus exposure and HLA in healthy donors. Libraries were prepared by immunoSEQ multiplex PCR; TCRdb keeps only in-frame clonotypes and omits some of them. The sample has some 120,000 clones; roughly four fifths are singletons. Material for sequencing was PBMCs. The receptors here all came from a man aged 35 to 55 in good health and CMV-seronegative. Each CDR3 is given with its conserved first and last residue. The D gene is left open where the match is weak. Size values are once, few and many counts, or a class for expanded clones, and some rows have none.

cdr3_nt: TGTGCCAGCAACCCTAGGACAAGTCCCACAGATACGCAGTATTTT; cdr3_aa: CASNPRTSPTDTQYF; d_call: -; clone_size: few; j_call: TRBJ2-3; v_call: TRBV2
cdr3_nt: TGTGCCAGCAGTTTAGGGACAGTGTTTGGAAACACCATATATTTT; cdr3_aa: CASSLGTVFGNTIYF; d_call: TRBD1; clone_size: -; j_call: TRBJ1-3; v_call: TRBV7-8
cdr3_nt: TGCGCCAGCAGCCAGGGTTACGAGCAGTACTTC; cdr3_aa: CASSQGYEQYF; d_call: -; clone_size: -; j_call: TRBJ2-7; v_call: TRBV10-1
cdr3_nt: TGCGCCACCGCGACAGGGGGCGCAGATACGCAGTATTTT; cdr3_aa: CATATGGADTQYF; d_call: TRBD1; clone_size: -; j_call: TRBJ2-3; v_call: TRBV5-1
cdr3_nt: TGCGCCAGCAGTGAGTCTTCAGCGGGGGGCCAAGAGACCCAGTACTTC; cdr3_aa: CASSESSAGGQETQYF; d_call: TRBD2; clone_size: -; j_call: TRBJ2-5; v_call: TRBV10-1
cdr3_nt: TGCAGCGACCACAGTGAAGCTTTCTTT; cdr3_aa: CSDHSEAFF; d_call: -; clone_size: -; j_call: TRBJ1-1; v_call: TRBV29-1
cdr3_nt: TGTGCCAGCAGCCCTGGGACAGATAGCAATCAGCCCCAGCATTTT; cdr3_aa: CASSPGTDSNQPQHF; d_call: TRBD1; clone_size: -; j_call: TRBJ1-5; v_call: TRBV5-4
cdr3_nt: TGTGCCAGCAGTGCCTCGGGACAGGGGTGGAGCGAGCAGTACTTC; cdr3_aa: CASSASGQGWSEQYF; d_call: TRBD1; clone_size: -; j_call: TRBJ2-7; v_call: TRBV2
cdr3_nt: TGTGCCAGCAGCTTAGAGTCTACTAGCGTGAGCTCCTACAATGAGCAGTTCTTC; cdr3_aa: CASSLESTSVSSYNEQFF; d_call: TRBD2; clone_size: -; j_call: TRBJ2-1; v_call: TRBV7-9
cdr3_nt: TGTGCCAGCAGTTACTCACGCCGGTCTGGGGCCAACGTCCTGACTTTC; cdr3_aa: CASSYSRRSGANVLTF; d_call: -; clone_size: few; j_call: TRBJ2-6; v_call: TRBV6-5
cdr3_nt: TGTGCCTGGAGTCCAACTAGCGGGAGTCCCCGCTCCTACAATGAGCAGTTCTTC; cdr3_aa: CAWSPTSGSPRSYNEQFF; d_call: TRBD2; clone_size: -; j_call: TRBJ2-1; v_call: TRBV30
cdr3_nt: TGTGCCAGCACCCACGGGGGGTTCGGGGCCAACGTCCTGACTTTC; cdr3_aa: CASTHGGFGANVLTF; d_call: TRBD2; clone_size: -; j_call: TRBJ2-6; v_call: TRBV9
cdr3_nt: TGTGCCAGCAGCGTAGGTCCCGGACAGGGGAATGAAAAACTGTTTTTT; cdr3_aa: CASSVGPGQGNEKLFF; d_call: TRBD1; clone_size: -; j_call: TRBJ1-4; v_call: TRBV9
cdr3_nt: TGTGCCAGCAGCTTAGGTCTAGCGGGGGGGGATGGGGAGCTGTTTTTT; cdr3_aa: CASSLGLAGGDGELFF; d_call: TRBD2; clone_size: -; j_call: TRBJ2-2; v_call: TRBV7-2
cdr3_nt: TGTGCCGGGACTTCGACAGAGAACACTGAAGCTTTCTTT; cdr3_aa: CAGTSTENTEAFF; d_call: -; clone_size: once; j_call: TRBJ1-1; v_call: TRBV27
cdr3_nt: TGTGCCAGCAGCCGGGACAGGGTGAGAACAGATACGCAGTATTTT; cdr3_aa: CASSRDRVRTDTQYF; d_call: TRBD1; clone_size: -; j_call: TRBJ2-3; v_call: TRBV27